This T cell receptor (beta chain) was recorded in a study of blood T cells in healthy people across ages. The donors, aged roughly 6 to 95, were healthy Caucasians from Russia. The study's findings and limits: Versus aged donors, long-lived donors had higher diversity and more naive CD4+ cells.

This clonotype showed up just a few times. The antigen remains undetermined. Combining a sample-barcoded 5' primer with a J-beta primer mix, a second PCR ran for roughly 7 to 12 cycles. TCRdb fed the 5' RACE reads into MiXCR, producing one record per CDR3 protein. This table has about 640,000 distinct CDR3 sequences, about 30% appearing once. The ends lost 7 bases at V and 2 bases at J; junction bases unmatched: 2. Per germline, CDR1 SGHTA and CDR2 FQGNSA. This CDR3 is 13 amino acids long. Sequenced material: blood. The source is a woman of 80 years or more in good health. The chain combines TRBV7-2 with TRBJ1-5; 7 bases align to TRBD1. The CDR3 is CASNDRGNQPQHF. In DNA, the CDR3 is TGTGCCAGCAACGACAGGGGCAATCAGCCCCAGCATTTT.